The clone carrying this TCR beta chain is medium-sized. The target antigen is unknown. The CDR3 length is 13 residues. Germline V gene sequence: CDR1 LNHDA, CDR2 SQIVND (reference sequence). V dropped 6 bases and J dropped 8 bases, with 14 bases sitting between them. TCR beta rearrangements were amplified from peripheral blood genomic DNA. This entry is derived from a study of T cell repertoires in aging, cancer and after chemotherapy. Whole-study findings and limits: In each cancer cohort, median generation probability increased across chemotherapy, suggesting thymic output rebounded. Untreated cancer patients had significantly lower blood TCR diversity than age-matched healthy donors. These repertoire data do not allow conclusions about immunological memory after chemotherapy.

Rearranged V-D-J TRB sequences were amplified with a mixed TRB-A/B primer pool. TCRdb analysed the multiplex PCR reads with MiXCR anew, one entry per CDR3 protein. Of 2,000 to 2,500 distinct CDR3 sequences listed, under 25% are singletons. This chain uses TRBV19 with TRBJ1-5, with D possibly being TRBD1 (5 bases). The receptor was isolated from a human donor in good health. What was sequenced was blood. CDR3 sequence (DNA): TGTGCCAGTAGGACGGGACCGGGGAAGCCCCAGCATTTT. Its protein is CASRTGPGKPQHF.